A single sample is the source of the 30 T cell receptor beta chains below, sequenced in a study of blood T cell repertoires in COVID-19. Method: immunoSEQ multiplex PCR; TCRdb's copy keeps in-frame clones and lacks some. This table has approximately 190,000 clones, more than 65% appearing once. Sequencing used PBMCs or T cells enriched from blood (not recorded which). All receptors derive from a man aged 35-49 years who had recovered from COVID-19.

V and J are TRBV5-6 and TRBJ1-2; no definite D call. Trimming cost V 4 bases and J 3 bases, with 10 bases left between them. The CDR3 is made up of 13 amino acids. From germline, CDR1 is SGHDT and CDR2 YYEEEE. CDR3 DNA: TGTGCCAGCAGCAGAGTTAACGACTATGGCTACACCTTC. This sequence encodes CASSRVNDYGYTF.

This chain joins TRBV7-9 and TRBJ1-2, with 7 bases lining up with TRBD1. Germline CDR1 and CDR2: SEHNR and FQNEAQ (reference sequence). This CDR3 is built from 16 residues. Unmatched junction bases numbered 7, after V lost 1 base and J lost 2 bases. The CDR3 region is CASSLGRDRRNYGYTF. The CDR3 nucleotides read TGTGCCAGCAGCTTAGGCCGGGACAGAAGAAACTATGGCTACACCTTC.

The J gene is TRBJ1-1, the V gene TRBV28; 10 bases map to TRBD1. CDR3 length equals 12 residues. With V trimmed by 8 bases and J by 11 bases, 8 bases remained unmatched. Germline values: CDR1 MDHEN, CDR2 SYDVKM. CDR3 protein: CASVRGQGLAFF. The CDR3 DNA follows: TGTGCCAGCGTAAGGGGACAGGGGTTGGCTTTCTTT.

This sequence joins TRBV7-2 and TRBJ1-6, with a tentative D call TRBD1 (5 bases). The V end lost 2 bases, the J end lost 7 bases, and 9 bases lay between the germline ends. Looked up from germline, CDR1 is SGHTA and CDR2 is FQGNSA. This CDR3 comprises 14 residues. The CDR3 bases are TGTGCCAGCAGCTTACGACAGACCAATTCACCCCTCCACTTT. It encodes CASSLRQTNSPLHF.

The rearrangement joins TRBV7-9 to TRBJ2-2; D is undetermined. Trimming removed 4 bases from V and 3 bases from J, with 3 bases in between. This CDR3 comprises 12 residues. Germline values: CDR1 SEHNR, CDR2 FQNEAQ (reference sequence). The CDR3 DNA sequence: TGTGCCAGCAGCTCTTACACCGGGGAGCTGTTTTTT. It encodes CASSSYTGELFF.

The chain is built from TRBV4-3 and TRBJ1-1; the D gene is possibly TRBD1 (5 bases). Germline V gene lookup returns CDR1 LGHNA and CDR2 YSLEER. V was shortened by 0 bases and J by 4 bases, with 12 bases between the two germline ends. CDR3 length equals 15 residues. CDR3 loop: CASSQDPGRGTEAFF. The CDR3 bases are TGCGCCAGCAGCCAAGATCCAGGGAGGGGCACTGAAGCTTTCTTT.

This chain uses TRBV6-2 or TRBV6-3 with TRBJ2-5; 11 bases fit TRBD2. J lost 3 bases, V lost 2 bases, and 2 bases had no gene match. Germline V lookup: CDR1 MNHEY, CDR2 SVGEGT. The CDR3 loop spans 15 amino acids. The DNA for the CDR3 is TGTGCCAGCAGTTACCCGACTAGCGGGAAAGAGACCCAGTACTTC. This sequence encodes CASSYPTSGKETQYF.

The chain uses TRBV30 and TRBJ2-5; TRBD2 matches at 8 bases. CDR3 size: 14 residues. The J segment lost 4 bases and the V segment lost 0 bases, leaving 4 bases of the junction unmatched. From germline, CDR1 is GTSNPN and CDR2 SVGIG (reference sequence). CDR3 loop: CAWSVQAGGETQYF. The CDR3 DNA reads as TGTGCCTGGAGTGTACAGGCGGGGGGAGAGACCCAGTACTTC.

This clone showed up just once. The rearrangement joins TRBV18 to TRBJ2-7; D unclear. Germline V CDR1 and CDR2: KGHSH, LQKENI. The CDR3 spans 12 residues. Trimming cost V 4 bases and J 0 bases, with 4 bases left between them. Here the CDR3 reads CASSQSSYEQYF. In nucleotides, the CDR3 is TGTGCCAGCTCACAGAGCTCCTACGAGCAGTACTTC.

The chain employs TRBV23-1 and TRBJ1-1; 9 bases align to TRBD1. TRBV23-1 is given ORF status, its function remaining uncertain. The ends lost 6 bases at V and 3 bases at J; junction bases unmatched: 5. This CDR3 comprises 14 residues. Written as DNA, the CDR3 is TGCGCCAGCAGACAGGGGGCGAGGGACACTGAAGCTTTCTTT. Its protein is CASRQGARDTEAFF.

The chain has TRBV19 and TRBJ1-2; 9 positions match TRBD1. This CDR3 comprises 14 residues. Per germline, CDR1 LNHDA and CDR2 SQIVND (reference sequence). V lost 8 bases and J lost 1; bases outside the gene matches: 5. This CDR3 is CASAGTGSNYGYTF. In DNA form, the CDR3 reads TGTGCCAGTGCCGGGACAGGGAGTAACTATGGCTACACCTTC.

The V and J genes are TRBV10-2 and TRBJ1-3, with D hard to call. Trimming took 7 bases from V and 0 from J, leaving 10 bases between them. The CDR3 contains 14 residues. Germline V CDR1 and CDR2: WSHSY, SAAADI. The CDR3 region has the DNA TGCGCCAGCACGATAGCGGGCTCTGGAAACACCATATATTTT. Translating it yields CASTIAGSGNTIYF.

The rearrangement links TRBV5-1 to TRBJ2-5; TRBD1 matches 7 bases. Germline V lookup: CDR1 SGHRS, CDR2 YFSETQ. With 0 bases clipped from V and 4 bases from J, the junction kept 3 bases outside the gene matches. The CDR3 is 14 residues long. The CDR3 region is CASSLVGQLETQYF. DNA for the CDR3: TGCGCCAGCAGCTTGGTGGGACAGTTAGAGACCCAGTACTTC.

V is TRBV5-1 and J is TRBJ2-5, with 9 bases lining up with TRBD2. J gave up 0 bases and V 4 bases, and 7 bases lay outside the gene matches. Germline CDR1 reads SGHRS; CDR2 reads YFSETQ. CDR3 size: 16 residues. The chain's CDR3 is CASSLKRGAYQETQYF. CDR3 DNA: TGCGCCAGCAGCCTAAAGCGGGGGGCTTACCAAGAGACCCAGTACTTC.

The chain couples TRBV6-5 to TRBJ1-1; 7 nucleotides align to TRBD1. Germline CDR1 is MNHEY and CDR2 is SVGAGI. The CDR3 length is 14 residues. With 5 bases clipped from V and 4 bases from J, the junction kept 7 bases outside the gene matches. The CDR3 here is CASSRDRWITEAFF. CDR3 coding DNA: TGTGCCAGCAGTCGGGACAGATGGATCACTGAAGCTTTCTTT.

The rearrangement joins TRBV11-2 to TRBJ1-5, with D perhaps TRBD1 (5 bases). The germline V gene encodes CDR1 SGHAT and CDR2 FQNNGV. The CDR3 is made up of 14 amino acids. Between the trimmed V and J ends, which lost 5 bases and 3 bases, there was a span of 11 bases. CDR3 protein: CASSLDRFNQPQHF. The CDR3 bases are TGTGCCAGCAGCCTCGACAGATTCAATCAGCCCCAGCATTTT.

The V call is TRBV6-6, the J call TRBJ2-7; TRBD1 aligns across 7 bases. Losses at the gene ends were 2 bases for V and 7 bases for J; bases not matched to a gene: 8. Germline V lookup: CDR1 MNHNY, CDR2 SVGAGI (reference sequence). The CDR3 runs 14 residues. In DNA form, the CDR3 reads TGTGCCAGCAGTTACCGACAGGGCCTAGGGGAGCAGTACTTC. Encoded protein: CASSYRQGLGEQYF.

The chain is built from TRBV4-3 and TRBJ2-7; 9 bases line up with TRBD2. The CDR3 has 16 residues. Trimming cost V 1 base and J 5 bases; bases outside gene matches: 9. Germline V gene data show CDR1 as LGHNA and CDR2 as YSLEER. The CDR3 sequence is CASSQALASGVHEQYF. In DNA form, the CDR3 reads TGCGCCAGCAGCCAAGCCCTTGCTAGCGGGGTCCACGAGCAGTACTTC.

The CDR3 loop is CASSEQYSGNTIYF. DNA for the CDR3: TGTGCCAGCAGCGAACAATACTCTGGAAACACCATATATTTT. The rearrangement joins TRBV9 to TRBJ1-3; D call uncertain. The CDR3 totals 14 residues. Trimming cost V 3 bases and J 0 bases, with 7 bases left between them. Looked up from germline, CDR1 is SGDLS and CDR2 is YYNGEE. The full variable domain, its missing parts supplied by reference TRBV9 and TRBJ1-3, is DSGVTQTPKHLITATGQRVTLRCSPRSGDLSVYWYQQSLDQGLQFLIQYYNGEERAKGNILERFSAQQFPDLHSELNLSSLELGDSALYFCASSEQYSGNTIYFGEGSWLTVV.

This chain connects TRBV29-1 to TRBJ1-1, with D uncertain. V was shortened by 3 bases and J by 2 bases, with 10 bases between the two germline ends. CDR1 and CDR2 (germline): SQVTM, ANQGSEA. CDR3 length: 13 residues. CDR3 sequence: CSVDQQFNTEAFF. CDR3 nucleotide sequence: TGCAGCGTTGACCAACAATTCAACACTGAAGCTTTCTTT. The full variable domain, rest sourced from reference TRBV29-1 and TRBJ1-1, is SAVISQKPSRDICQRGTSLTIQCQVDSQVTMMFWYRQQPGQSLTLIATANQGSEATYESGFVIDKFPISRPNLTFSTLTVSNMSPEDSSIYLCSVDQQFNTEAFFGQGTRLTVV.

The CDR3 loop reads CASSLWGGTNEQFF. CDR3 nucleotides: TGTGCCAGCAGCTTATGGGGGGGCACGAATGAGCAGTTCTTC. The rearrangement joins TRBV7-3 to TRBJ2-1; possibly TRBD2 for D (7 bases). The CDR3 consists of 14 residues. The V end lost 2 bases, the J end lost 7 bases, and 12 bases lay between the germline ends. Germline-derived CDR1 and CDR2 are SGHTA and FQGTGA.

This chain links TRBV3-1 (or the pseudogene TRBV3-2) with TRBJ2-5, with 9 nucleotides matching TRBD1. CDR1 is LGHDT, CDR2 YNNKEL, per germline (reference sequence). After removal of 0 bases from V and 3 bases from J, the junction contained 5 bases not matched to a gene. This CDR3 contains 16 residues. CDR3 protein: CASSQDLDRGEETQYF. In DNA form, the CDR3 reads TGTGCCAGCAGCCAAGATTTGGACAGGGGAGAAGAGACCCAGTACTTC.

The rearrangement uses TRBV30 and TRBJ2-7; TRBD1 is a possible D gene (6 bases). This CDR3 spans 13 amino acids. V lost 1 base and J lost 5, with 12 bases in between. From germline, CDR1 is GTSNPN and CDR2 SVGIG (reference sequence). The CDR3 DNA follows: TGTGCCTGGAGTGAACAGGGTGTCCACGAGCAGTACTTC. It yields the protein CAWSEQGVHEQYF.

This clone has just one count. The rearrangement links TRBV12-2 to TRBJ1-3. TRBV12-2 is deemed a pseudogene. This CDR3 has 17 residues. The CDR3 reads CASRLAPPSSSGNTIYF. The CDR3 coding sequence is TGTGCAAGTCGCTTAGCGCCACCCTCTAGCTCTGGAAACACCATATATTTT.

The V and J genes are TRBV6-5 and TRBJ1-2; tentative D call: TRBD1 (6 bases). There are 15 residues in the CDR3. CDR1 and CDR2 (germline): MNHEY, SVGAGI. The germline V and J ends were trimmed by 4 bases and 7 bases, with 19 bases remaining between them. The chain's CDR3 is CASSFTPRGTGGYTF. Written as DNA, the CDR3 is TGTGCCAGCAGTTTCACCCCGAGGGGGACGGGTGGCTACACCTTC.

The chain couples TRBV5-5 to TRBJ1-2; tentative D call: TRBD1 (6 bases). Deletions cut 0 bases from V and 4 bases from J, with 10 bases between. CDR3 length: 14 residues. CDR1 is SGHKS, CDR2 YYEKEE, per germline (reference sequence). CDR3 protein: CASSLGVGGYGYTF. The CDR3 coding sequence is TGTGCCAGCAGCTTGGGTGTAGGGGGCTATGGCTACACCTTC.

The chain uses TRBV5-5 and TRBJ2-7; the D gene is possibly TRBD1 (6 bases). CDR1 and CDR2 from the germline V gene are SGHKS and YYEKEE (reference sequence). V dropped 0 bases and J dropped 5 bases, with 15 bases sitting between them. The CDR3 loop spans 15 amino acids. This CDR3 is CASSLVHGTRDEQYF. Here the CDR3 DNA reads TGTGCCAGCAGCTTGGTCCATGGGACAAGGGACGAGCAGTACTTC.

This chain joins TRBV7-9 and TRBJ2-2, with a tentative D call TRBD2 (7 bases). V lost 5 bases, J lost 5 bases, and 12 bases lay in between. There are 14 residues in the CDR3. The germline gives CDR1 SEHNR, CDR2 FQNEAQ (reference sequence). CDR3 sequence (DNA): TGTGCCAGCAGCCAGGCGGGGGCGACCGGGGAGCTGTTTTTT. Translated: CASSQAGATGELFF.

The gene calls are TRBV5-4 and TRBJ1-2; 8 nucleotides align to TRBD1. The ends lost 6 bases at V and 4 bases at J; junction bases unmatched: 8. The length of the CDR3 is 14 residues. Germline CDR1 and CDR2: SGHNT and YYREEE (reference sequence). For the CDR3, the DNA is TGTGCCAGCAACATACAGGGGGTAGGCTATGGCTACACCTTC. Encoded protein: CASNIQGVGYGYTF.

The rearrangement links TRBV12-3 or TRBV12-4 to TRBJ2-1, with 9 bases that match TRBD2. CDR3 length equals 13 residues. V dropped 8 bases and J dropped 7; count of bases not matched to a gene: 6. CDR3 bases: TGTGCCAGCGGAAGACTAGCGGTGAATGAGCAGTTCTTC. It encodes CASGRLAVNEQFF.